Below, 23 T cell receptor beta chains from the same sample are listed, as sequenced in a study of response to subunit inactivated influenza vaccine. From the RT-PCR reads, TCRdb called clonotypes with MiXCR, one entry per CDR3 protein. This sample has 650,000 to 700,000 distinct CDR3 sequences, with 15% to 19% found just once. The sample was PBMCs from blood, taken about 11 days after vaccination. These receptors were taken from a man aged 50-59 years who received an inactivated influenza vaccine.

Here the CDR3 DNA reads TGCGCCAGCAGCCAAGATGGTGGGGGATGGACTGAAGCTTTCTTT. It yields the protein CASSQDGGGWTEAFF. The rearrangement uses TRBV4-3 and TRBJ1-1; perhaps TRBD1 as D (5 bases). The CDR3 covers 15 residues. In germline, CDR1 is LGHNA, CDR2 YSLEER. The ends were cut back, 0 bases at V and 5 bases at J, with 13 bases in the middle.

This chain links TRBV20-1 with TRBJ2-7; D gene ambiguous. This CDR3 is 11 amino acids long. The germline gives CDR1 DFQATT, CDR2 SNEGSKA (reference sequence). V gave up 6 bases and J gave up 4 bases, with 10 bases separating them. CDR3 amino acids: CSASSEYEQYF. In DNA form, the CDR3 reads TGCAGTGCCTCATCCGAATACGAGCAGTACTTC.

This clonotype was counted at least ten times. In DNA form, the CDR3 reads TGTGCCAGCGGCGGGAGGACAGATACGCAGTATTTT. It yields the protein CASGGRTDTQYF. The chain is built from TRBV7-3 and TRBJ2-3; 8 nucleotides align to TRBD2. The germline V gene encodes CDR1 SGHTA and CDR2 FQGTGA. CDR3 length equals 12 residues. The junction had 1 base not matched to a gene; V was cut back by 8 bases and J by 3 bases.

This clonotype appeared a few times. V and J are TRBV4-1 and TRBJ1-2; 8 bases are a match to TRBD1. Germline-derived CDR1 and CDR2 are MGHRA and YSYEKL. This CDR3 spans 15 amino acids. V was pared by 4 bases and J by 5 bases, with 9 bases of the junction left unmatched. CDR3 DNA sequence: TGCGCCAGCAGCCCATTTAACCAGGGGGCTTATGGCTACACCTTC. This codes for CASSPFNQGAYGYTF.

The chain couples TRBV27 to TRBJ1-2; weak D call: TRBD1 (5 bases). Germline CDR1 MNHEY, CDR2 SMNVEV (reference sequence). This CDR3 spans 15 amino acids. V was trimmed by 5 bases and J by 4 bases, leaving 17 bases between them. The CDR3 spells CASSPADKVGYGYTF. Written as DNA, the CDR3 is TGTGCCAGCAGTCCCGCGGACAAGGTTGGCTATGGCTACACCTTC.

This clonotype was seen more than once but under ten times. The rearrangement joins TRBV3-1 to TRBJ1-1; TRBD1 agrees at 8 bases. After removal of 4 bases from V and 7 bases from J, the junction contained 8 bases not matched to a gene. The germline V gene has CDR1 LGHDT and CDR2 YNNKEL (reference sequence). The CDR3 has 14 amino acids. This CDR3 reads CASSLTTGGSEAFF. The CDR3 DNA sequence: TGTGCCAGCAGCCTTACAACAGGGGGTAGTGAAGCTTTCTTT.

The chain couples TRBV20-1 to TRBJ2-7; no definite D call. Germline values: CDR1 DFQATT, CDR2 SNEGSKA (reference sequence). The CDR3 totals 13 residues. The V end lost 5 bases, the J end lost 0 bases, and 11 bases lay between the germline ends. CDR3 DNA sequence: TGCAGTGCTCAGGACGGGCTCTCCTACGAGCAGTACTTC. Its protein product is CSAQDGLSYEQYF.

The V call is TRBV2, the J call TRBJ1-4; 8 nucleotides align to TRBD1. The CDR3 totals 14 residues. With V trimmed by 7 bases and J by 5 bases, 6 bases remained unmatched. Germline V gives CDR1 SNHLY, CDR2 FYNNEI. CDR3 sequence (DNA): TGTGCCAGCAACGACAGGGGCTTAAATGAAAAACTGTTTTTT. It specifies CASNDRGLNEKLFF.

V and J are TRBV7-2 and TRBJ1-4; D may be TRBD1 (5 bases). Germline CDR1 and CDR2: SGHTA and FQGNSA. Trimming left V 5 bases short and J 5 bases short, with 18 bases between. The CDR3 spans 16 residues. CDR3 loop: CASSPTLAGQNEKLFF. CDR3 DNA sequence: TGTGCCAGCAGCCCCACTTTAGCGGGGCAAAATGAAAAACTGTTTTTT.

This clonotype was recorded many times. V and J are TRBV3-1 and TRBJ2-4; 9 bases are shared with TRBD2. Looked up from germline, CDR1 is LGHDT and CDR2 is YNNKEL (reference sequence). This CDR3 has 14 amino acids. Trimming removed 4 bases from V and 3 bases from J; junction bases left unmatched: 1. The CDR3 DNA reads TGTGCCAGCAGCCTGCGGGAGGGCAAAAACATTCAGTACTTC. This translates into CASSLREGKNIQYF.

There are a few counts of this clonotype. This chain uses TRBV6-5 with TRBJ1-5; 7 nucleotides align to TRBD1. Trimming at V came to 5 bases and at J to 7 bases, leaving 8 bases not matched to a gene. The CDR3 length is 14 residues. Germline-derived CDR1 and CDR2 are MNHEY and SVGAGI. Here the CDR3 reads CASSHNRGYQPQHF. CDR3 coding DNA: TGTGCCAGCAGTCACAACAGGGGATACCAGCCCCAGCATTTT.

This clonotype was found many times. This sequence joins TRBV6-2 or TRBV6-3 and TRBJ2-3, with D possibly being TRBD1 (6 bases). The CDR3 runs to 15 residues. V lost 2 bases and J 2 bases, leaving 11 bases between the germline ends. CDR1 MNHEY and CDR2 SVGEGT come from the germline V gene. CDR3 in amino acids: CASSYRRTATDTQYF. The CDR3, as DNA: TGTGCCAGCAGTTACCGACGGACAGCCACAGATACGCAGTATTTT.

This clonotype was detected only a few times. The chain couples TRBV12-3 or TRBV12-4 to TRBJ2-7; TRBD1 aligns across 7 bases. CDR3 size: 14 residues. V trimming: 5 bases; J trimming: 2 bases; junction bases outside the gene matches: 6. CDR3 nucleotides: TGTGCCAGCAGTGCCCGACAGGGAGCCTACGAGCAGTACTTC. Protein sequence: CASSARQGAYEQYF.

This clonotype was observed a handful of times. This chain links TRBV6-4 with TRBJ2-5, with D perhaps matching TRBD1 or TRBD2 (5 bases each). V was trimmed by 8 bases and J by 4 bases, leaving 38 bases between them. The CDR3 extends over 21 amino acids. CDR1 is MRHNA, CDR2 SNTAGT, per germline. The CDR3 DNA reads as TGTGCCAGCGGCGACTCCCTAACCCTTACGCCCCGGGACCGAACCGGAGAGACCCAGTACTTC. It translates to CASGDSLTLTPRDRTGETQYF.

This clonotype was detected a few times. The rearrangement joins TRBV28 to TRBJ2-7, with no clear D. Deletions cut 5 bases from V and 0 bases from J, with 17 bases between. The CDR3 spans 16 residues. CDR1 and CDR2 (germline): MDHEN, SYDVKM. DNA for the CDR3: TGTGCCAGCAGTGCCCTAGGATCCGGCCTCTCCTACGAGCAGTACTTC. This gives the protein CASSALGSGLSYEQYF.

This clonotype has just a few counts. The chain joins TRBV12-3 or TRBV12-4 to TRBJ1-1; D may be TRBD1 (6 bases). With 5 bases removed from V and 0 bases from J, the gap between germline ends came to 10 bases. The CDR3 covers 14 residues. CDR3 bases: TGTGCCAGCAGTGGGACACCCTTGAACACTGAAGCTTTCTTT. The encoded protein is CASSGTPLNTEAFF.

The gene calls are TRBV5-1 and TRBJ2-3, with a possible D match to TRBD2 (5 bases). The germline V and J ends were trimmed by 0 bases and 2 bases, with 13 bases remaining between them. The CDR3 runs to 16 residues. Per the germline V gene, CDR1 is SGHRS and CDR2 is YFSETQ. CDR3 loop: CASSLGSGLNTDTQYF. The CDR3 bases are TGCGCCAGCAGCTTGGGATCTGGACTCAACACAGATACGCAGTATTTT.

The chain is built from TRBV20-1 and TRBJ2-3, with a tentative D call TRBD2 (6 bases). Per the germline V gene, CDR1 is DFQATT and CDR2 is SNEGSKA (reference sequence). This CDR3 has 15 residues. V was pared by 0 bases and J by 0 bases, with 10 bases between. CDR3 nucleotide sequence: TGCAGTGCTAGAGATTGGGCGGGGAGCACAGATACGCAGTATTTT. The encoded protein is CSARDWAGSTDTQYF.

This clonotype appeared a few times. In DNA, the CDR3 is TGTGCCAGCAGGCTCCTCGGTGGAGATACGCAGTATTTT. Translated: CASRLLGGDTQYF. The V and J genes are TRBV12-3 or TRBV12-4 and TRBJ2-3; D unresolved. The germline V and J ends were trimmed by 6 bases and 5 bases, with 12 bases remaining between them. The CDR3 is made up of 13 amino acids.

This clonotype was counted between two and nine times. V and J are TRBV3-1 and TRBJ1-1, with D tentatively TRBD1 (5 bases). Trimming pared 3 bases from V and 6 bases from J, leaving 8 bases between. This CDR3 spans 12 amino acids. Looked up from germline, CDR1 is LGHDT and CDR2 is YNNKEL (reference sequence). CDR3: CASSQAGSEAFF. Written as DNA, the CDR3 is TGTGCCAGCAGCCAGGCAGGGTCTGAAGCTTTCTTT. The full variable domain, its missing parts supplied by reference TRBV3-1 and TRBJ1-1, is DTAVSQTPKYLVTQMGNDKSIKCEQNLGHDTMYWYKQDSKKFLKIMFSYNNKELIINETVPNRFSPKSPDKAHLNLHINSLELGDSAVYFCASSQAGSEAFFGQGTRLTVV.

In nucleotides, the CDR3 is TGCGCCAGCAGCCAATTTGGGTCTACTAGCACAGATACGCAGTATTTT. Its protein is CASSQFGSTSTDTQYF. The V gene is TRBV4-3, the J gene TRBJ2-3, with D hard to call. This CDR3 is built from 16 residues. Trimming cost V 2 bases and J 0 bases, with 12 bases left between them. From germline, CDR1 is LGHNA and CDR2 YSLEER.

In this sample, this clonotype turned up a few times. V and J are TRBV15 and TRBJ2-3, with 8 positions matching TRBD1. The trim removed 11 bases at V and 0 bases at J, leaving 4 bases unmatched. From germline, CDR1 is LNHNV and CDR2 YYDKDF (reference sequence). This CDR3 spans 13 amino acids. CDR3 sequence (DNA): TGTGCCCCTCGGACAGGGAGCACAGATACGCAGTATTTT. As protein: CAPRTGSTDTQYF.

This chain connects TRBV6-2 or TRBV6-3 to TRBJ2-3; maybe TRBD2 (6 bases). This CDR3 spans 15 amino acids. CDR1 and CDR2 from the germline V gene are MNHEY and SVGEGT. Trimming cost V 2 bases and J 5 bases, with 14 bases left between them. CDR3 sequence (DNA): TGTGCCAGCAGTTACAGGGGACTGAGAAGAGATACGCAGTATTTT. It encodes CASSYRGLRRDTQYF.